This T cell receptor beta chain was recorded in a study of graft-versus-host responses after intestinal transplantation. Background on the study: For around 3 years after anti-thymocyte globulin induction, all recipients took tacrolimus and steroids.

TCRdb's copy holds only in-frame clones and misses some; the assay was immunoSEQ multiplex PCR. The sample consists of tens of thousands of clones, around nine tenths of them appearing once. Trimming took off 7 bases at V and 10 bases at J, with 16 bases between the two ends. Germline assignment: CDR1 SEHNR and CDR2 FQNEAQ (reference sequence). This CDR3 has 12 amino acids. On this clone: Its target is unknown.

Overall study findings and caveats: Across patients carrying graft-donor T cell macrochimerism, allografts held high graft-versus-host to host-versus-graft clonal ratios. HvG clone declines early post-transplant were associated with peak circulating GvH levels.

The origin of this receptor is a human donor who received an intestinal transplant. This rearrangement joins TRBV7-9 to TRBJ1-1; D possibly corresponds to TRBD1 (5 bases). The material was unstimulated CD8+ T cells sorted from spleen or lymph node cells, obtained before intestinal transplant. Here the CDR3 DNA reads TGTGCCAGCACCCTACAGGACTCGGGAGCTTTCTTT. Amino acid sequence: CASTLQDSGAFF.